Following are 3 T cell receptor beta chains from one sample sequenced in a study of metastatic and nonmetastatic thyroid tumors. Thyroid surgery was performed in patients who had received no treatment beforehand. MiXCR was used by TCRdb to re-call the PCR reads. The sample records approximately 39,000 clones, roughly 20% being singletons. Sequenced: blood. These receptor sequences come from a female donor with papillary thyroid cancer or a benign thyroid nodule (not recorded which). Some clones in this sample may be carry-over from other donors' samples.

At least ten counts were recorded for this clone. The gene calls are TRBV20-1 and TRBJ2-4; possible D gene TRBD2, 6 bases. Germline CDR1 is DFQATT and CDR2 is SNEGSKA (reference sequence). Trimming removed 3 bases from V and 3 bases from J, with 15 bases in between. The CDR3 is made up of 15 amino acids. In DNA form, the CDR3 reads TGCAGTGCTAGTAATGGAGGGTCAGGCAAAAACATTCAGTACTTC. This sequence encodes CSASNGGSGKNIQYF.

CDR3 loop: CASTPPRGPLHF. CDR3 sequence (DNA): TGTGCCAGCACCCCCCCCCGGGGGCCCCTCCACTTT. V usage is TRBV28 and J usage is TRBJ1-6; perhaps TRBD1 as D (5 bases). With 7 bases removed from V and 13 bases from J, the gap between germline ends came to 14 bases. CDR3 length: 12 residues. In germline, CDR1 is MDHEN, CDR2 SYDVKM. Combining the CDR3 with reference TRBV28 and TRBJ1-6 gives the whole variable domain DVKVTQSSRYLVKRTGEKVFLECVQDMDHENMFWYRQDPGLGLRLIYFSYDVKMKEKGDIPEGYSVSREKKERFSLILESASTNQTSMYLCASTPPRGPLHFGNGTRLTVT.

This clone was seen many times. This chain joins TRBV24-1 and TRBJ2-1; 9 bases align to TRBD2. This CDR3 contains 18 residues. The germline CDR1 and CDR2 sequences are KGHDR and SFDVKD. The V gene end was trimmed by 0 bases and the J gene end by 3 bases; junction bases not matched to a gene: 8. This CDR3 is CATSDLQAGLADYNEQFF. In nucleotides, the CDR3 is TGTGCCACCAGTGATTTGCAGGCGGGACTAGCCGACTACAATGAGCAGTTCTTC.